These T cell receptor beta chains were read from a single sample in a study of tumor and adjacent non-tumor tissue in lung cancer. TCRdb redid the calling of the multiplex PCR reads with MiXCR, one entry per CDR3 protein. Of 100,000 or so distinct CDR3 sequences in the sample, over 55% are singletons; the top ten hold around 19%. The source material was distant non-tumor lung tissue. These receptors were obtained from a man under 40 with non-small cell lung cancer. CDR3s include the opening cysteine and the closing phenylalanine or tryptophan. Each record gives: clone size, V gene, J gene, D gene, CDR3 protein, CDR3 DNA. D genes are given only for firm matches. Size values are once, few and many counts, or a class for expanded clones, and some rows have none.

size: -
V: TRBV2
J: TRBJ1-1
D: -
CDR3: CASSEEGTTTEAFF
DNA: TGTGCCAGCAGTGAAGAGGGGACGACCACTGAAGCTTTCTTT

size: -
V: TRBV12-3/TRBV12-4
J: TRBJ1-5
D: -
CDR3: CASSLQGSNQFQHF
DNA: TGTGCCAGCAGTTTACAGGGGAGCAATCAGTTCCAGCATTTT

size: -
V: TRBV11-2
J: TRBJ2-7
D: -
CDR3: CASSSGDGGYDQYF
DNA: TGTGCCAGCAGCTCAGGGGACGGAGGCTACGACCAGTACTTC

size: many
V: TRBV12-5
J: TRBJ2-3
D: TRBD1
CDR3: CASVPGQPTDTQYF
DNA: TGTGCTAGTGTCCCGGGACAGCCCACAGATACGCAGTATTTT

size: -
V: TRBV11-2
J: TRBJ1-1
D: -
CDR3: CISSFGGAVNTEAFF
DNA: TGTATCAGCAGCTTCGGGGGAGCGGTGAACACTGAAGCTTTCTTT

size: -
V: TRBV30
J: TRBJ2-3
D: TRBD2
CDR3: CARSGTSGRADTQYF
DNA: TGTGCCCGGAGTGGGACTAGCGGGAGGGCCGATACGCAGTATTTT

size: few
V: TRBV11-2
J: TRBJ2-2
D: -
CDR3: CASSSRLTGGNTGELFF
DNA: TGTGCCAGCAGCTCCAGACTAACTGGAGGTAACACCGGGGAGCTGTTTTTT

size: -
V: TRBV6-5
J: TRBJ2-2
D: TRBD2
CDR3: CAGSLIAGANTGELFF
DNA: TGTGCCGGCAGTCTAATAGCGGGTGCGAACACCGGGGAGCTGTTTTTT

size: -
V: TRBV7-2
J: TRBJ2-2
D: -
CDR3: CASSLAPDSGVTGELFF
DNA: TGTGCCAGCAGCTTAGCCCCGGATAGTGGGGTCACCGGGGAGCTGTTTTTT

size: -
V: TRBV12-3/TRBV12-4
J: TRBJ2-7
D: -
CDR3: CASRPTGSYEQYF
DNA: TGTGCCAGCAGGCCTACAGGGTCCTACGAGCAGTACTTC

size: once
V: TRBV4-3
J: TRBJ2-3
D: -
CDR3: CASSQDRGGSIDTQYF
DNA: TGCGCCAGCAGCCAAGACAGGGGAGGGAGCATAGATACGCAGTATTTT

size: -
V: TRBV6-2/TRBV6-3
J: TRBJ2-5
D: -
CDR3: CASFSGCAETQYF
DNA: TGTGCCAGCTTCTCAGGGTGCGCGGAGACCCAATACTTC

size: -
V: TRBV10-3
J: TRBJ1-6
D: -
CDR3: CASTPDISYNSPLHF
DNA: TGTGCCAGTACCCCGGACATCTCCTATAATTCACCCCTCCACTTT

size: -
V: TRBV24-1
J: TRBJ2-5
D: -
CDR3: CAPSAGSSETQYF
DNA: TGTGCCCCCAGTGCAGGGTCGAGCGAGACCCAGTACTTC

size: -
V: TRBV7-8
J: TRBJ1-1
D: -
CDR3: CASSWRPETEAFF
DNA: TGTGCTAGCAGCTGGAGACCCGAAACTGAAGCTTTCTTT

size: many
V: TRBV10-2
J: TRBJ2-7
D: TRBD1
CDR3: CASWDRVASYEQYF
DNA: TGCGCCAGCTGGGACAGGGTGGCTTCCTACGAGCAGTACTTC

size: -
V: TRBV11-2
J: TRBJ2-5
D: -
CDR3: CANSLDSRFETQYF
DNA: TGTGCCAACAGCTTAGATTCCCGGTTTGAGACCCAGTATTTC

size: large
V: TRBV29-1
J: TRBJ2-7
D: -
CDR3: CSVNTGTPNYEQYF
DNA: TGCAGCGTTAATACCGGGACACCCAACTACGAGCAGTACTTC

size: -
V: TRBV6-2/TRBV6-3
J: TRBJ2-1
D: -
CDR3: CVSEIADHNEQFF
DNA: TGTGTCAGCGAGATAGCGGATCACAATGAGCAGTTCTTC

size: -
V: TRBV19
J: TRBJ2-3
D: -
CDR3: CASSTGLSDTQYF
DNA: TGTGCCAGTAGTACCGGACTTTCAGATACGCAGTATTTT

size: -
V: TRBV10-2
J: TRBJ2-3
D: TRBD1
CDR3: CASSHDRGGPDTQYF
DNA: TGCGCCAGCAGCCACGACAGGGGGGGGCCAGATACCCAGTATTTT

size: few
V: TRBV11-2
J: TRBJ2-2
D: -
CDR3: CASSTSPAAGELFF
DNA: TGTGCCAGCAGCACTAGCCCGGCGGCCGGGGAGCTGTTTTTT

size: many
V: TRBV12-3/TRBV12-4
J: TRBJ1-2
D: -
CDR3: CASPSFLTGNYGYTF
DNA: TGTGCCAGCCCCTCTTTCCTCACAGGGAACTATGGCTACACCTTC

size: -
V: TRBV11-2
J: TRBJ2-1
D: TRBD1
CDR3: CTGSRTQGNEKFF
DNA: TGTACCGGCAGCCGAACACAGGGGAATGAGAAGTTCTTC

size: -
V: TRBV11-2
J: TRBJ1-2
D: -
CDR3: CASSLGRRTREGYGYTF
DNA: TGTGCCAGCAGCTTAGGTAGGCGGACAAGGGAAGGCTATGGCTACACCTTC

size: -
V: TRBV24-1
J: TRBJ2-2
D: -
CDR3: CATSGSNTGELFF
DNA: TGTGCCACCAGTGGGTCGAACACCGGGGAGCTGTTTTTT

size: -
V: TRBV20-1
J: TRBJ1-3
D: -
CDR3: CSVRLRNSRNTIYF
DNA: TGCAGTGTTAGACTCCGGAACTCAAGAAATACCATATATTTT

size: -
V: TRBV11-2
J: TRBJ2-7
D: -
CDR3: CASSLGDGCYERYF
DNA: TGTGCCAGCAGCTTAGGGGACGGATGCTACGAGCGGTACTTC

size: -
V: TRBV29-1
J: TRBJ2-1
D: -
CDR3: CSVEGGELLPQFF
DNA: TGCAGCGTTGAAGGGGGCGAGTTGCTTCCACAGTTCTTC

size: -
V: TRBV20-1
J: TRBJ1-2
D: -
CDR3: CSARLDYAYTF
DNA: TGCAGTGCAAGGTTGGACTATGCCTACACCTTC

size: -
V: TRBV20-1
J: TRBJ2-7
D: -
CDR3: CCAQGRYEQSF
DNA: TGCTGTGCTCAGGGACGCTACGAGCAGTCCTTC

size: -
V: TRBV20-1
J: TRBJ1-1
D: -
CDR3: CSATKTTGMNTEAFF
DNA: TGCAGTGCCACGAAGACAACAGGGATGAACACTGAAGCTTTCTTT

size: -
V: TRBV12-3/TRBV12-4
J: TRBJ2-5
D: -
CDR3: CDSSMLGVGTQYF
DNA: TGTGACAGCAGCATGTTGGGGGTGGGGACCCAATACTTC

size: -
V: TRBV7-8
J: TRBJ2-3
D: TRBD2
CDR3: CAGSLDTSGTDTQYF
DNA: TGTGCCGGCAGCTTAGATACTAGCGGCACAGATACGCAGTATTTT

size: -
V: TRBV4-3
J: TRBJ2-3
D: -
CDR3: CTSSQYGVGITDTQYF
DNA: TGCACCAGCAGCCAATATGGAGTCGGGATCACAGATACGCAGTATTTT

size: few
V: TRBV5-1
J: TRBJ2-1
D: -
CDR3: CASSPGRSVGGNEQFF
DNA: TGCGCCAGCAGCCCGGGTCGATCGGTAGGGGGCAATGAGCAGTTCTTC

size: many
V: TRBV20-1
J: TRBJ2-5
D: -
CDR3: CSADPRETQYF
DNA: TGCAGTGCCGACCCCCGGGAGACCCAGTACTTC

size: -
V: TRBV10-2
J: TRBJ2-2
D: TRBD1
CDR3: CASSDHGQGGVRELFF
DNA: TGCGCCAGCAGTGACCATGGACAGGGGGGCGTGAGGGAGCTGTTTTTT

size: many
V: TRBV6-5
J: TRBJ2-7
D: TRBD1
CDR3: CASSNRGFSYEQYF
DNA: TGTGCCAGCAGCAACAGGGGATTCTCCTACGAGCAGTACTTC

size: few
V: TRBV20-1
J: TRBJ1-1
D: TRBD1
CDR3: CSARTAWTGVGYTEAFF
DNA: TGCAGTGCTAGGACAGCCTGGACAGGGGTTGGGTACACTGAAGCTTTCTTT